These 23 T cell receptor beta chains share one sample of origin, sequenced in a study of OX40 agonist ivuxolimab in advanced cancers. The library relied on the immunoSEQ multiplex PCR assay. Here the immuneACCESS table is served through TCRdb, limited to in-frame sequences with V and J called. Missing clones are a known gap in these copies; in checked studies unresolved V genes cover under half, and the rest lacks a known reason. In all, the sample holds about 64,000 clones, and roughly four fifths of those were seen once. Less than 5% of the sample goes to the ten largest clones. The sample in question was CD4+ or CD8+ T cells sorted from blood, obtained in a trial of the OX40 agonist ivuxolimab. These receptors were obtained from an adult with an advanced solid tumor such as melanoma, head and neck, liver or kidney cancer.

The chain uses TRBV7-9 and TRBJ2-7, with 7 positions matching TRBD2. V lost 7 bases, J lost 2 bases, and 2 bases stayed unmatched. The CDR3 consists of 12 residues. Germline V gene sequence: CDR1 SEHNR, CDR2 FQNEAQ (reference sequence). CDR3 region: CASTRGAYEQYF. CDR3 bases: TGTGCCAGCACCCGGGGGGCCTACGAGCAGTACTTC.

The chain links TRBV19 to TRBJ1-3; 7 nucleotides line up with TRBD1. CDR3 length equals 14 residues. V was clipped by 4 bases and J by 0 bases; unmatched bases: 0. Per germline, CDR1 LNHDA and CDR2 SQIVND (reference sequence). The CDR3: CASSRTGSGNTIYF. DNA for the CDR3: TGTGCCAGTAGTAGGACAGGCTCTGGAAACACCATATATTTT.

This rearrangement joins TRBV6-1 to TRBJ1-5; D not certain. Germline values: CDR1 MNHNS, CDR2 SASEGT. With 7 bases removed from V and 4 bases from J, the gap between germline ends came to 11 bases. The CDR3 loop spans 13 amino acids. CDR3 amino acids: CASKTVLNQPQHF. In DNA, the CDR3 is TGTGCCAGCAAAACAGTTCTAAATCAGCCCCAGCATTTT.

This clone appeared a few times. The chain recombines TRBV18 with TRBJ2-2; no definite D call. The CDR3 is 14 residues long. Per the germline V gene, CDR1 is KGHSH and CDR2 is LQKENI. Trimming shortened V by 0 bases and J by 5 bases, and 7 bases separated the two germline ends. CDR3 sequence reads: CASSPPKKTGELFF. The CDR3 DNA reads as TGTGCCAGCTCACCACCGAAAAAGACCGGGGAGCTGTTTTTT.

The CDR3 DNA reads as TGTGCCAGCAGCTTAGATATCACTAGCGTTACCCCGGAGGATGAGCAGTTCTTC. Protein: CASSLDITSVTPEDEQFF. The chain combines TRBV11-2 with TRBJ2-1, with 7 nucleotides matching TRBD2. V lost 0 bases to trimming and J lost 8 bases; unmatched junction nucleotides: 16. Per the germline V gene, CDR1 is SGHAT and CDR2 is FQNNGV. The CDR3 totals 18 residues.

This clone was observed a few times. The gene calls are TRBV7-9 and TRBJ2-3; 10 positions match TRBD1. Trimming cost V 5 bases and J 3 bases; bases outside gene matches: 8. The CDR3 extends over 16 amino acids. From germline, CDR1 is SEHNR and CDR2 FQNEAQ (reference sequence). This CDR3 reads CASSTSTGGRTDTQYF. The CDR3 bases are TGTGCCAGCAGCACTTCGACAGGGGGCAGGACAGATACGCAGTATTTT. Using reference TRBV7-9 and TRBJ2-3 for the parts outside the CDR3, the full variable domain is DTGVSQNPRHKITKRGQNVTFRCDPISEHNRLYWYRQTLGQGPEFLTYFQNEAQLEKSRLLSDRFSAERPKGSFSTLEIQRTEQGDSAMYLCASSTSTGGRTDTQYFGPGTRLTVL.

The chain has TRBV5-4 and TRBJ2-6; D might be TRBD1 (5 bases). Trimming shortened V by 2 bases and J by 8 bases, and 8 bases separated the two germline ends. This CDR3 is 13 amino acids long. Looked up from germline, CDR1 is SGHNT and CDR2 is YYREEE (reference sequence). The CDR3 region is CASSFQGTNVLTF. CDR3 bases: TGTGCCAGCAGCTTTCAGGGAACCAACGTCCTGACTTTC.

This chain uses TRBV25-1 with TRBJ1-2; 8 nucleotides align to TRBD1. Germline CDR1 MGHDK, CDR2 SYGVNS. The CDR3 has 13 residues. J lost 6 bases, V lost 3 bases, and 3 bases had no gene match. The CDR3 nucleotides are TGTGCCAGCAGTGAGGCAGGGGGCAATGGCTACACCTTC. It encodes CASSEAGGNGYTF.

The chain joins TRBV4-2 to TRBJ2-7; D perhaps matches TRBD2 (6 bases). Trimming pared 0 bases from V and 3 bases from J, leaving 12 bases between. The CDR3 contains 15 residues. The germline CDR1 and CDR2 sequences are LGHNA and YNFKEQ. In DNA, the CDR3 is TGTGCCAGCAGCCAAGAGCGGGACCGAGACTACGAGCAGTACTTC. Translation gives CASSQERDRDYEQYF.

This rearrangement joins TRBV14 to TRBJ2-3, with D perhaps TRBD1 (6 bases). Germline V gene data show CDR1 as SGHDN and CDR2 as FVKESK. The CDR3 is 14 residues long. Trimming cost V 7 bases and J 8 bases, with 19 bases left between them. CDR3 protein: CASTDLDSRGTQYF. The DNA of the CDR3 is TGTGCCAGCACCGACCTCGACAGCAGGGGTACGCAGTATTTT.

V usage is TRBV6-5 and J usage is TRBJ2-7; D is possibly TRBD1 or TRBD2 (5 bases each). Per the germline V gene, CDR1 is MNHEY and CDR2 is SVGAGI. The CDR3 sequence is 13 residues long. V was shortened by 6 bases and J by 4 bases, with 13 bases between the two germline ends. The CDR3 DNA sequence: TGTGCCAGCAGACCGCCCGGGGCGTACGAGCAGTACTTC. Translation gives CASRPPGAYEQYF.

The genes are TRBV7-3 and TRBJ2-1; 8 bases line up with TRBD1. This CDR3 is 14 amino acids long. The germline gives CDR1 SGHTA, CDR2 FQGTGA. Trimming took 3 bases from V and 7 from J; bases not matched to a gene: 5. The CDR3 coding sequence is TGTGCCAGCAGCTTGGACAGGGAGAGGAATGAGCAGTTCTTC. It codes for CASSLDRERNEQFF.

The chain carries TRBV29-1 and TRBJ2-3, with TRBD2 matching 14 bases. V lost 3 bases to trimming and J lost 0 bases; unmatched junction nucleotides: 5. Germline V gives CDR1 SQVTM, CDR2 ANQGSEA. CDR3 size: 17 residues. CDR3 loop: CSVDPRTSGGSTDTQYF. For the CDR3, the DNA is TGCAGCGTTGACCCCCGGACTAGCGGGGGGAGCACAGATACGCAGTATTTT.

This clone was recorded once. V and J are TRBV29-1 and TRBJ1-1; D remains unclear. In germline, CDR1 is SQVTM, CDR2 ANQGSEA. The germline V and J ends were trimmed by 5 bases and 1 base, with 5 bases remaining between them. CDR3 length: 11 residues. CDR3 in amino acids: CSVSSNTEAFF. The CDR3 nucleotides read TGCAGCGTTTCCTCGAACACTGAAGCTTTCTTT. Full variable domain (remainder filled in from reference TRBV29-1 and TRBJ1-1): SAVISQKPSRDICQRGTSLTIQCQVDSQVTMMFWYRQQPGQSLTLIATANQGSEATYESGFVIDKFPISRPNLTFSTLTVSNMSPEDSSIYLCSVSSNTEAFFGQGTRLTVV.

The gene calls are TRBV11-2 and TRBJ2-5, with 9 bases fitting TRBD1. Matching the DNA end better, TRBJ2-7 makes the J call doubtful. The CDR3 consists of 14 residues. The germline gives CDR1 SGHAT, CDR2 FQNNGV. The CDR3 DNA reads TGTGCCAGCAGCACCAGGACAGGGGAGGACGAGCAGTACTTC. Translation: CASSTRTGEDEQYF.

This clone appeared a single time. The CDR3: CASSPLGESTEAFF. The CDR3 DNA reads as TGTGCCAGCAGTCCGCTTGGCGAGAGCACTGAAGCTTTCTTT. This chain connects TRBV6-1 to TRBJ1-1; the D is unclear. In germline, CDR1 is MNHNS, CDR2 SASEGT. The CDR3 totals 14 residues. V shed 5 bases and J shed 4 bases, with 14 bases lying between them.

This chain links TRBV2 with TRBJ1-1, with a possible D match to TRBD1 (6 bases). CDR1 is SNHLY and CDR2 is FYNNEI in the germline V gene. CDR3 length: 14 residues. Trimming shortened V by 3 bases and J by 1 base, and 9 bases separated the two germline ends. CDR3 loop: CASSETGQNTEAFF. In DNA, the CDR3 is TGTGCCAGCAGTGAGACGGGACAGAACACTGAAGCTTTCTTT.

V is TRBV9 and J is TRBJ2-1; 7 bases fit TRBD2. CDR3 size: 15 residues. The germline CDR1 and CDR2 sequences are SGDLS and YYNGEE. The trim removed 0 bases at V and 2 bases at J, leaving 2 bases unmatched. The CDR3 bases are TGTGCCAGCAGCGTAGCGGGACTAACCTACAATGAGCAGTTCTTC. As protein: CASSVAGLTYNEQFF.

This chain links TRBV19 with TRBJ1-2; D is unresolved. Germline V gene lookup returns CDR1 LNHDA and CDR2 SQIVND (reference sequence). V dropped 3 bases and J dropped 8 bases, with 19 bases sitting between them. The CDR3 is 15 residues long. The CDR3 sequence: CASSIGLTYTGGYTF. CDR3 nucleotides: TGTGCCAGTAGTATCGGTTTAACCTATACGGGGGGCTACACCTTC.

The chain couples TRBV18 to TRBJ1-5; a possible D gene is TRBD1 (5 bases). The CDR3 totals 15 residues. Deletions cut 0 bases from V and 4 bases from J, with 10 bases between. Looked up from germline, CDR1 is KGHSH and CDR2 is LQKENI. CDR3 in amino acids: CASSPPPGWNQPQHF. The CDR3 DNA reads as TGTGCCAGCTCACCACCGCCAGGGTGGAATCAGCCCCAGCATTTT. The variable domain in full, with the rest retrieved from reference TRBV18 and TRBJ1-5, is NAGVMQNPRHLVRRRGQEARLRCSPMKGHSHVYWYRQLPEEGLKFMVYLQKENIIDESGMPKERFSAEFPKEGPSILRIQQVVRGDSAAYFCASSPPPGWNQPQHFGDGTRLSIL.

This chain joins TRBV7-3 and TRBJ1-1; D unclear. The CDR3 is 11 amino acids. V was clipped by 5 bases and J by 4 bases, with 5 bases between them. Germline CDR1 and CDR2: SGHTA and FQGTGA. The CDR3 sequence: CASSLGTEAFF. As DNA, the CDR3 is TGTGCCAGCAGCCTGGGCACTGAAGCTTTCTTT.

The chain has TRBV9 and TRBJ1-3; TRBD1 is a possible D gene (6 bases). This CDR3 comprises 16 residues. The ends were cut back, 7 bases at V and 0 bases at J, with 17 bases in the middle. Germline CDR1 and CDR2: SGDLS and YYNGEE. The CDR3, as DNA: TGTGCCAGCGGGGCAGGGGCAAGAGGCTCTGGAAACACCATATATTTT. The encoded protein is CASGAGARGSGNTIYF.

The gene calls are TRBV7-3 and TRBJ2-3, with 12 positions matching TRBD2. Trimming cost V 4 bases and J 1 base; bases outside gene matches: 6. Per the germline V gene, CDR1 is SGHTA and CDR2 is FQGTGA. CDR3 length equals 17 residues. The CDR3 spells CASSSRLAGDRTDTQYF. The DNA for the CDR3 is TGTGCCAGCAGCTCGAGACTAGCGGGGGACCGCACAGATACGCAGTATTTT.